This passage covers 32 T cell receptor beta chains from one sample sequenced in a study of blood T cell repertoires in COVID-19. TCRdb's table, derived via immunoSEQ multiplex PCR, lists solely in-frame clones and lacks some. The sample lists 140,000 or so clones, roughly 88% occurring once. Sequenced material: peripheral blood. These receptors originate from a man in his fifties or sixties with active or convalescent COVID-19.

The genes are TRBV11-3 and TRBJ2-1, with 8 bases lining up with TRBD2. Germline values: CDR1 SGHNT, CDR2 YENEEA. With 5 bases clipped from V and 9 bases from J, the junction kept 6 bases outside the gene matches. The CDR3 consists of 13 residues. The CDR3: CASSPGGDGEQFF. In nucleotides, the CDR3 is TGTGCCAGCAGCCCCGGGGGGGACGGTGAGCAGTTCTTC.

The CDR3 is CASSEGQGLAEQYV. The DNA for the CDR3 is TGTGCCAGCAGTGAGGGACAGGGTCTGGCCGAGCAGTACGTC. V is TRBV2 and J is TRBJ2-7; TRBD1 agrees at 9 bases. The trim removed 3 bases at V and 6 bases at J, leaving 6 bases unmatched. This CDR3 contains 14 residues. Germline CDR1 and CDR2: SNHLY and FYNNEI.

The chain's CDR3 is CASSYEGITEAFF. The CDR3 coding sequence is TGTGCCAGCAGTTACGAGGGTATCACTGAAGCTTTCTTT. The chain uses TRBV6-5 and TRBJ1-1; D not certain. Trimming took off 2 bases at V and 4 bases at J, with 8 bases between the two ends. Germline assignment: CDR1 MNHEY and CDR2 SVGAGI. The CDR3 is made up of 13 amino acids.

This clone was seen just once. The V gene is TRBV6-4, the J gene TRBJ2-7; D possibly corresponds to TRBD1 (7 bases). In germline, CDR1 is MRHNA, CDR2 SNTAGT. V lost 2 bases to trimming and J lost 2 bases, with 16 bases between them. The CDR3 runs 16 residues. In DNA, the CDR3 is TGTGCCAGCAGTGACCCAGGGAGGACAGGAGCCTACGAGCAGTACGTC. Its protein is CASSDPGRTGAYEQYV.

Comments on this clone: Sequence at one end of the junction differs from germline and may be a read error. The CDR3 loop reads CATSKGGWTGELFF. CDR3 in DNA: TGTGCCACCAGCAAGGGGGGGTGGACCGGGGAGCTGTTTTTT. The J gene is TRBJ2-2, the V gene TRBV11-2; D is perhaps TRBD2 (7 bases). There are 14 residues in the CDR3. CDR1 is SGHAT and CDR2 is FQNNGV in the germline V gene.

CDR3 DNA: TGTGCCAGCAGCGCCGCGGGGGGGAACTATGGCTACACCTTC. The encoded protein is CASSAAGGNYGYTF. J is TRBJ1-2 and V is TRBV5-4; weak D call: TRBD1 (5 bases). CDR1 is SGHNT, CDR2 YYREEE, per germline (reference sequence). V shed 4 bases and J shed 2 bases, with 12 bases lying between them. The CDR3 is made up of 14 amino acids.

The chain recombines TRBV6-2 or TRBV6-3 with TRBJ1-5, with D hard to call. Germline loops: CDR1 MNHEY, CDR2 SVGEGT. V lost 6 bases and J lost 7, with 19 bases in between. The CDR3 has 15 amino acids. The CDR3, as DNA: TGTGCCAGCAGCCTACGCGGGATTTACGAACAGCCCCAGCATTTT. Translated: CASSLRGIYEQPQHF.

This clone was detected once. CDR3 DNA sequence: TGTGCCAGCAGCGTCGGACTAGCGGGCAGGGGGCAGTTCTTC. It specifies CASSVGLAGRGQFF. The V and J genes are TRBV9 and TRBJ2-1; 11 bases are shared with TRBD2. Unmatched junction bases numbered 7, after V lost 2 bases and J lost 12 bases. The CDR3 consists of 14 residues. The germline CDR1 and CDR2 sequences are SGDLS and YYNGEE.

V is TRBV10-2 and J is TRBJ2-1; TRBD2 matches 9 bases. The V gene's germline CDR1 is WSHSY and CDR2 SAAADI. The V segment lost 4 bases and the J segment 9 bases; nucleotides outside the gene matches: 4. The CDR3 loop spans 13 amino acids. CDR3 residues: CASSVGTSSEQFF. CDR3 bases: TGCGCCAGCAGTGTAGGGACTAGCAGTGAGCAGTTCTTC.

This clone has just a few counts. The V gene is TRBV4-3, the J gene TRBJ1-6; 9 nucleotides line up with TRBD1. The CDR3 consists of 16 residues. Germline CDR1 reads LGHNA; CDR2 reads YSLEER. V was clipped by 4 bases and J by 3 bases; unmatched bases: 4. The CDR3 spells CASSPSTGGYNSPLHF. The DNA of the CDR3 is TGCGCCAGCAGCCCTTCGACAGGGGGCTATAATTCACCCCTCCACTTT.

The genes are TRBV19 and TRBJ2-3, with 12 positions matching TRBD2. Trimming took 4 bases from V and 3 from J; bases not matched to a gene: 8. The CDR3 runs to 17 residues. Germline assignment: CDR1 LNHDA and CDR2 SQIVND (reference sequence). CDR3: CASSSPGLAGRTDTQYF. The CDR3 bases are TGTGCCAGTAGTAGTCCCGGACTAGCGGGGAGGACAGATACGCAGTATTTT. Based on the CDR3 plus reference TRBV19 and TRBJ2-3, the full variable domain is DGGITQSPKYLFRKEGQNVTLSCEQNLNHDAMYWYRQDPGQGLRLIYYSQIVNDFQKGDIAEGYSVSREKKESFPLTVTSAQKNPTAFYLCASSSPGLAGRTDTQYFGPGTRLTVL.

The rearrangement links TRBV7-9 to TRBJ1-1, with D possibly TRBD1 on 6 matching bases. Trimming stripped 2 bases from V and 1 base from J, with 14 bases between. Germline loops: CDR1 SEHNR, CDR2 FQNEAQ (reference sequence). The CDR3 has 16 amino acids. For the CDR3, the DNA is TGTGCCAGCAGCTTACTTAGGGGGAAGGGGAACACTGAAGCTTTCTTT. Protein sequence: CASSLLRGKGNTEAFF.

The CDR3 nucleotides read TGTGCCAGCAGTTACGGTGGGCGGGAGTTGGATGAGCAGTTCTTC. It specifies CASSYGGRELDEQFF. This chain connects TRBV6-5 to TRBJ2-1; TRBD2 matches at 7 bases. The junction had 9 bases not matched to a gene; V was cut back by 2 bases and J by 8 bases. The CDR3 spans 15 residues. Germline CDR1 is MNHEY and CDR2 is SVGAGI.

The chain carries TRBV15 and TRBJ1-2; D ambiguous. This CDR3 has 14 amino acids. Germline V lookup: CDR1 LNHNV, CDR2 YYDKDF (reference sequence). With 0 bases removed from V and 0 bases from J, the gap between germline ends came to 5 bases. CDR3 protein: CATSRDGTNYGYTF. The CDR3 DNA reads as TGTGCCACCAGCAGAGACGGTACTAACTATGGCTACACCTTC.

The chain uses TRBV14 and TRBJ1-2; TRBD1 might be the D (6 bases). The germline V and J ends were trimmed by 5 bases and 7 bases, with 17 bases remaining between them. The CDR3 covers 14 residues. Germline V gives CDR1 SGHDN, CDR2 FVKESK. Here the CDR3 reads CASSNSGTTIGYTF. CDR3 bases: TGTGCCAGCAGCAACTCCGGGACAACCATTGGCTACACCTTC.

V gene TRBV12-5 combines with J gene TRBJ2-7; D is perhaps TRBD2 (5 bases). Germline CDR1 LGHNT, CDR2 FRNRAP. V lost 5 bases and J 0 bases, leaving 11 bases between the germline ends. CDR3 length: 14 residues. The CDR3 bases are TGTGCTAGTGGTAAGAAGAGGGTCTCCTACGAGCAGTACGTC. Translated, it gives CASGKKRVSYEQYV.

The gene calls are TRBV12-5 and TRBJ2-2; D is undetermined. The CDR3 contains 14 residues. Germline V CDR1 and CDR2: LGHNT, FRNRAP. With 8 bases removed from V and 0 bases from J, the gap between germline ends came to 10 bases. The CDR3 region is CASSTLANTGELFF. For the CDR3, the DNA is TGTGCTAGTTCAACTCTAGCGAACACCGGGGAGCTGTTTTTT.

The chain uses TRBV7-2 and TRBJ1-5, with 9 bases aligning to TRBD1. The V gene end was trimmed by 5 bases and the J gene end by 5 bases; junction bases not matched to a gene: 7. The CDR3 has 15 residues. Germline V gene data show CDR1 as SGHTA and CDR2 as FQGNSA. This chain's CDR3 is CASSAGQGTHQPQHF. The CDR3 nucleotides read TGTGCCAGCAGCGCTGGACAGGGGACCCATCAGCCCCAGCATTTT.

The chain recombines TRBV4-3 with TRBJ1-1; possibly TRBD1 for D (6 bases). Germline CDR1 reads LGHNA; CDR2 reads YSLEER. Between the trimmed V and J ends, which lost 3 bases and 1 base, there was a span of 15 bases. This CDR3 spans 16 amino acids. As DNA, the CDR3 is TGCGCCAGCAGCCAGGGGGCGAACCTTCAGAACACTGAAGCTTTCTTT. Translation: CASSQGANLQNTEAFF.

The rearrangement uses TRBV6-5 and TRBJ2-5; TRBD2 is a possible D gene (6 bases). Between the trimmed V and J ends, which lost 11 bases and 3 bases, there was a span of 16 bases. This CDR3 spans 13 amino acids. The germline V gene encodes CDR1 MNHEY and CDR2 SVGAGI. The CDR3 region is CAAGISGEETQYF. The CDR3, as DNA: TGTGCCGCCGGGATTAGCGGAGAAGAGACCCAGTACTTC.

The chain uses TRBV6-6 and TRBJ1-1; 9 bases match TRBD1. The CDR3 has 15 residues. Germline V lookup: CDR1 MNHNY, CDR2 SVGAGI (reference sequence). The V segment lost 6 bases and the J segment 1 base; nucleotides outside the gene matches: 6. The DNA of the CDR3 is TGTGCCAGCAGAGAACAGGGGGCCAAGAACACTGAAGCTTTCTTT. Its protein product is CASREQGAKNTEAFF.

This chain connects TRBV7-2 to TRBJ1-6, with D unresolved. Trimming took 3 bases from V and 7 from J, leaving 4 bases between them. Germline assignment: CDR1 SGHTA and CDR2 FQGNSA. CDR3 length equals 12 residues. The CDR3 spells CASSLLNSPLHF. The CDR3, as DNA: TGTGCCAGCAGCTTGCTAAATTCACCCCTCCACTTT.

V gene TRBV21-1 combines with J gene TRBJ2-7; the table's D gene call, TRBD2, was not cross checked with the DNA. TRBV21-1 represents a pseudogene. The CDR3 contains 17 residues. The CDR3 DNA follows: TGTGCCAGCAGCAAAGGGACTAGCGGGGTCCGGGCCTACGAGCAGTACGTC. Translated, it gives CASSKGTSGVRAYEQYV.

This sequence joins TRBV6-1 and TRBJ1-1; D ambiguous. The V end was cut by 1 base, the J end by 1 base, with 4 bases between. Germline CDR1 is MNHNS and CDR2 is SASEGT. This CDR3 is built from 13 residues. CDR3 nucleotides: TGTGCCAGCAGTGAAGGGGCGAACACTGAAGCTTTCTTT. This encodes CASSEGANTEAFF.

This clone was recorded only once. The chain is built from TRBV7-2 and TRBJ2-1; 8 bases line up with TRBD2. J lost 7 bases, V lost 8 bases, and 13 bases had no gene match. The germline V gene has CDR1 SGHTA and CDR2 FQGNSA. The CDR3 contains 15 residues. CDR3 region: CASREHSGSLNEQFF. In DNA form, the CDR3 reads TGTGCCAGCCGGGAGCACAGCGGGAGCTTAAATGAGCAGTTCTTC.

This sequence joins TRBV5-6 and TRBJ1-4; TRBD1 matches 9 bases. The CDR3 consists of 16 residues. Germline assignment: CDR1 SGHDT and CDR2 YYEEEE. The trim removed 3 bases at V and 8 bases at J, leaving 11 bases unmatched. The CDR3 DNA follows: TGTGCCAGCAGCTCCTACGACAGGGGGAGGGAGGAAAAACTGTTTTTT. Its translation is CASSSYDRGREEKLFF.

This sequence joins TRBV19 and TRBJ1-4; the match to TRBD1 covers 9 bases. The CDR3 is made up of 19 amino acids. CDR1 and CDR2 (germline): LNHDA, SQIVND (reference sequence). The junction had 13 bases not matched to a gene; V was cut back by 5 bases and J by 0 bases. CDR3 in DNA: TGTGCCAGTAGTTCGCCGGGACAGGGTGTGTTGGCAACTAATGAAAAACTGTTTTTT. Its protein is CASSSPGQGVLATNEKLFF.

The chain uses TRBV19 and TRBJ1-3, with 7 positions matching TRBD1. Unmatched junction bases numbered 4, after V lost 6 bases and J lost 2 bases. Looked up from germline, CDR1 is LNHDA and CDR2 is SQIVND (reference sequence). The CDR3 extends over 14 amino acids. The CDR3 DNA follows: TGTGCCAGTAGAGACAGGGCAGCTGGAAACACCATATATTTT. Amino acids: CASRDRAAGNTIYF.

The CDR3: CASSMDEGSHRSNQPQHF. The DNA of the CDR3 is TGTGCCAGTAGTATGGATGAAGGGAGTCATCGGAGCAATCAGCCCCAGCATTTT. The chain carries TRBV19 and TRBJ1-5, with D uncertain. There are 18 residues in the CDR3. From germline, CDR1 is LNHDA and CDR2 SQIVND (reference sequence). V gave up 3 bases and J gave up 1 base, with 19 bases separating them.

The chain carries TRBV4-3 and TRBJ2-3; D remains ambiguous. The CDR3 spans 13 residues. Germline V gives CDR1 LGHNA, CDR2 YSLEER. V shed 1 base and J shed 6 bases, with 8 bases lying between them. The CDR3 region is CASSQVYADTQYF. CDR3 nucleotides: TGCGCCAGCAGCCAAGTATACGCGGATACGCAGTATTTT.

Concerning this clone: Sequence at one end of the junction differs from germline and may be a read error. V gene TRBV6-1 combines with J gene TRBJ2-3; 7 bases map to TRBD2. CDR3 length equals 18 residues. Germline V gene data show CDR1 as MNHNS and CDR2 as SASEGT. The CDR3 coding sequence is TGTGCCAGCAGAGAAGTTAGCGGGCCCTGGGATAGCACAGATACGCAGTATTTT. It is translated as CASREVSGPWDSTDTQYF.

This chain's CDR3 is CATSRARGNTEAFF. The CDR3 DNA reads TGTGCCACCAGCAGAGCCAGAGGGAACACTGAAGCTTTCTTT. The gene calls are TRBV15 and TRBJ1-1; no reliable D call. This CDR3 spans 14 amino acids. V lost 1 base, J lost 1 base, and 7 bases lay in between. Germline CDR1 and CDR2: LNHNV and YYDKDF (reference sequence).